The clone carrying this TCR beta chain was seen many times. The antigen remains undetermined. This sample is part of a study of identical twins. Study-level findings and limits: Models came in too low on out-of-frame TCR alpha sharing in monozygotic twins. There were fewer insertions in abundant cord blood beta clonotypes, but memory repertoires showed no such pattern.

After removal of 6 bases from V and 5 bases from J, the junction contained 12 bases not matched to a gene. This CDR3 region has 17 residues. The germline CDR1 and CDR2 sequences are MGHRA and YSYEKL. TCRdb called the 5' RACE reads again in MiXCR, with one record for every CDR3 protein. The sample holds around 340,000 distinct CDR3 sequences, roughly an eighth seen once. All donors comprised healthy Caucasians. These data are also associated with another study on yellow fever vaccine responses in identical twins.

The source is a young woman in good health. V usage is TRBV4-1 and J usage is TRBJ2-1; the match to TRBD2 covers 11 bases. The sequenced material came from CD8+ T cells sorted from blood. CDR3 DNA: TGCGCCAGCAGACGCCTCCTTAGCGGGAGGGCCGACAATGAGCAGTTCTTC. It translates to CASRRLLSGRADNEQFF.